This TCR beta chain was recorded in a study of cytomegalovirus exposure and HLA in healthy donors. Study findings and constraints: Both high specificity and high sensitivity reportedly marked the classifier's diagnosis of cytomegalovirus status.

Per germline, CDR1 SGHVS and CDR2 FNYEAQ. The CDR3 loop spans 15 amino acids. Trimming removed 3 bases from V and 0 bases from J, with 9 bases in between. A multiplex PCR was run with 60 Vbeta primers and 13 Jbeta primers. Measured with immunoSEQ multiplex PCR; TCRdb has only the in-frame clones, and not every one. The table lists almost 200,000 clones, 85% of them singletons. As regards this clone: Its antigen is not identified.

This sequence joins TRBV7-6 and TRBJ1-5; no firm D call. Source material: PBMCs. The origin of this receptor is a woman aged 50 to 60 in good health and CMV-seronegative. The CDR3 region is CASSLSAGSNQPQHF. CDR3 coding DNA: TGTGCCAGCAGCTTGAGCGCGGGTAGCAATCAGCCCCAGCATTTT.